Shown below are 29 T cell receptor beta chains from a single sample sequenced in a study of blood T cell repertoires in COVID-19. Only in-frame clones appear in the TCRdb table, and some are missing; sequencing was by immunoSEQ multiplex PCR. Of 49,000 or so clones detected, 70% to 90% appear once; the ten largest clones hold less than 35%. Input material: peripheral blood. These receptors all come from an elderly woman with COVID-19, enrolled during active disease.

DNA for the CDR3: TGCGCCAGCAGCGTGACTAGCGGGAGTCTAGGGGAGCAGTACTTC. Residues: CASSVTSGSLGEQYF. The chain employs TRBV5-1 and TRBJ2-7; 12 bases agree with TRBD2. CDR3 size: 15 residues. Trimming at V came to 4 bases and at J to 7 bases, leaving 9 bases not matched to a gene. Germline V gene lookup returns CDR1 SGHRS and CDR2 YFSETQ.

The rearrangement uses TRBV7-8 and TRBJ1-5, with D possibly TRBD1 on 5 matching bases. With 6 bases removed from V and 2 bases from J, the gap between germline ends came to 14 bases. Germline CDR1 SGHVS, CDR2 FQNEAQ. This CDR3 has 15 amino acids. CDR3 sequence reads: CASSRTPWGNQPQHF. The CDR3 DNA reads as TGTGCCAGCAGTCGGACACCCTGGGGCAATCAGCCCCAGCATTTT.

The V call is TRBV7-2, the J call TRBJ2-5; 13 bases line up with TRBD2. The germline V gene encodes CDR1 SGHTA and CDR2 FQGNSA. CDR3 length: 17 amino acids. Trimming removed 5 bases from V and 1 base from J; junction bases left unmatched: 7. In DNA, the CDR3 is TGTGCCAGCAGCACCCTTCGGACTAGCGGGGGCCAAGAGACCCAGTACTTC. Translating it yields CASSTLRTSGGQETQYF.

The V and J genes are TRBV27 and TRBJ2-2; TRBD1 agrees at 12 bases. Trimming cost V 5 bases and J 6 bases; bases outside gene matches: 4. CDR3 length: 15 amino acids. The germline V gene has CDR1 MNHEY and CDR2 SMNVEV (reference sequence). CDR3 region: CASSGTGGVSGELFF. The CDR3 nucleotides read TGTGCCAGCAGTGGGACAGGGGGCGTATCCGGGGAGCTGTTTTTT.

V is TRBV6-2 or TRBV6-3 and J is TRBJ2-7; D is perhaps TRBD1 (5 bases). The CDR3 runs to 17 residues. Germline V gives CDR1 MNHEY, CDR2 SVGEGT. With 2 bases removed from V and 2 bases from J, the gap between germline ends came to 19 bases. The CDR3 DNA reads TGTGCCAGCAGTTACCCTGGGGCGAGGATGAGAGCCTACGAGCAGTACTTC. Its protein is CASSYPGARMRAYEQYF.

The chain carries TRBV7-2 and TRBJ2-5, with D perhaps TRBD2 (6 bases). V was cut by 3 bases and J by 5 bases, with 16 bases left in between. Germline CDR1 is SGHTA and CDR2 is FQGNSA. The CDR3 sequence is 15 residues long. Here the CDR3 reads CASSFYSSRGETQYF. CDR3 sequence (DNA): TGTGCCAGCAGCTTTTACAGCAGCCGGGGGGAGACCCAGTACTTC.

This rearrangement joins TRBV6-6 to TRBJ2-3; 10 bases agree with TRBD1. V shed 0 bases and J 4 bases; nucleotides not matched to a gene: 4. The CDR3 is made up of 16 amino acids. Per the germline V gene, CDR1 is MNHNY and CDR2 is SVGAGI (reference sequence). CDR3 amino acids: CASSYSGTGVPDTQYF. DNA for the CDR3: TGTGCCAGCAGTTACTCGGGGACAGGGGTCCCAGATACGCAGTATTTT.

The V call is TRBV5-4, the J call TRBJ2-1; 11 bases are a match to TRBD2. The CDR3 has 13 amino acids. J lost 10 bases, V lost 6 bases, and 6 bases had no gene match. Germline CDR1 reads SGHNT; CDR2 reads YYREEE (reference sequence). CDR3 sequence: CASKTSGRGEQFF. The DNA of the CDR3 is TGTGCCAGCAAAACTAGCGGGAGAGGGGAGCAGTTCTTC.

The count of this clone is one. The chain links TRBV5-1 to TRBJ2-3; maybe TRBD2 (7 bases). This CDR3 region has 15 residues. Germline CDR1 reads SGHRS; CDR2 reads YFSETQ. Trimming removed 6 bases from V and 0 bases from J, with 14 bases in between. In DNA, the CDR3 is TGCGCCAGCAAGGATGGGGGGGCGAGCACAGATACGCAGTATTTT. Translation gives CASKDGGASTDTQYF. The variable domain in full, with the rest retrieved from reference TRBV5-1 and TRBJ2-3, is KAGVTQTPRYLIKTRGQQVTLSCSPISGHRSVSWYQQTPGQGLQFLFEYFSETQRNKGNFPGRFSGRQFSNSRSEMNVSTLELGDSALYLCASKDGGASTDTQYFGPGTRLTVL.

The chain has TRBV4-3 and TRBJ1-1; no definite D call. Trimming shortened V by 1 base and J by 3 bases, and 6 bases separated the two germline ends. CDR3 length equals 13 residues. Germline-derived CDR1 and CDR2 are LGHNA and YSLEER. Here the CDR3 reads CASSQGGYTEAFF. The CDR3 region has the DNA TGCGCCAGCAGCCAAGGAGGGTACACTGAAGCTTTCTTT.

This clone was seen only once. The chain links TRBV24-1 to TRBJ2-3; TRBD1 matches 8 bases. V lost 4 bases, J lost 0 bases, and 11 bases stayed unmatched. The germline gives CDR1 KGHDR, CDR2 SFDVKD. The CDR3 loop spans 18 amino acids. CDR3 region: CATSDDRGSTHSTDTQYF. CDR3 nucleotide sequence: TGTGCCACCAGTGACGACAGGGGATCGACCCACAGCACAGATACGCAGTATTTT.

The chain links TRBV27 to TRBJ2-1; D gene unclear. The length of the CDR3 is 14 residues. V shed 2 bases and J shed 7 bases, with 12 bases lying between them. The germline gives CDR1 MNHEY, CDR2 SMNVEV (reference sequence). DNA for the CDR3: TGTGCCAGCAGTTTAAACCCAGGATGGAATGAGCAGTTCTTC. It is translated as CASSLNPGWNEQFF.

This chain connects TRBV27 to TRBJ2-7, with D perhaps TRBD1 (6 bases). This CDR3 region has 15 residues. Germline CDR1 reads MNHEY; CDR2 reads SMNVEV (reference sequence). V was cut by 4 bases and J by 1 base, with 14 bases left in between. The CDR3 DNA follows: TGTGCCAGCAGTTGGATGGGGGCGTTATCCTACGAGCAGTACTTC. It specifies CASSWMGALSYEQYF.

The chain employs TRBV5-8 and TRBJ2-3, with no clear D. The CDR3 spans 14 residues. Germline CDR1 reads SGHTS; CDR2 reads YDEGEE. V gave up 0 bases and J gave up 3 bases, with 8 bases separating them. In DNA, the CDR3 is TGTGCCAGCAGCTTGGAGTTTCAGACAGATACGCAGTATTTT. It yields the protein CASSLEFQTDTQYF.

CDR3 sequence reads: CASSVETGNTIYF. For the CDR3, the DNA is TGTGCCAGCAGCGTAGAAACAGGAAACACCATATATTTT. The chain has TRBV9 and TRBJ1-3; D uncertain. CDR3 size: 13 residues. Germline loops: CDR1 SGDLS, CDR2 YYNGEE. The V end lost 0 bases, the J end lost 4 bases, and 5 bases lay between the germline ends.

The chain carries TRBV9 and TRBJ2-3; the D gene is possibly TRBD2 (6 bases). The CDR3 is 16 amino acids. Trimming pared 10 bases from V and 1 base from J, leaving 22 bases between. In germline, CDR1 is SGDLS, CDR2 YYNGEE. The DNA of the CDR3 is TGTGCCTCCGACTGGGCGGGACGCCCGGGCACAGATACGCAGTATTTT. Translation: CASDWAGRPGTDTQYF.

The chain uses TRBV27 and TRBJ1-2, with D unclear. Germline V gene data show CDR1 as MNHEY and CDR2 as SMNVEV (reference sequence). The CDR3 spans 15 residues. Trimming removed 4 bases from V and 4 bases from J, with 16 bases in between. This CDR3 is CASSSYGVEGYGYTF. The CDR3 DNA reads as TGTGCCAGCAGTTCTTACGGGGTCGAGGGCTATGGCTACACCTTC.

The rearrangement uses TRBV18 and TRBJ2-7; tentative D call: TRBD2 (6 bases). CDR1 KGHSH and CDR2 LQKENI come from the germline V gene. CDR3 length: 14 residues. Deletions cut 1 base from V and 0 bases from J, with 7 bases between. Here the CDR3 reads CASSPLAVSYEQYF. The CDR3 coding sequence is TGTGCCAGCTCACCACTAGCGGTCTCCTACGAGCAGTACTTC.

The chain joins TRBV19 to TRBJ2-1; 10 nucleotides align to TRBD1. The V gene's germline CDR1 is LNHDA and CDR2 SQIVND (reference sequence). The V segment lost 3 bases and the J segment 4 bases; nucleotides outside the gene matches: 3. CDR3 length equals 15 residues. CDR3 DNA: TGTGCCAGTAGTATTGGGGACAGGGGTTACAATGAGCAGTTCTTC. Translating it yields CASSIGDRGYNEQFF.

CDR3: CASSARLAGNVGYNEQFF. The CDR3 DNA sequence: TGTGCCAGCAGTGCCCGACTAGCGGGAAACGTCGGGTACAATGAGCAGTTCTTC. The chain links TRBV6-1 to TRBJ2-1; 11 bases agree with TRBD2. The germline V gene has CDR1 MNHNS and CDR2 SASEGT. The length of the CDR3 is 18 residues. Germline trimming cut 4 bases from V and 4 bases from J; bases unmatched to any gene: 12.

This clone was detected a few times. The chain uses TRBV7-3 and TRBJ2-3; 13 bases agree with TRBD2. This CDR3 region has 16 residues. Germline loops: CDR1 SGHTA, CDR2 FQGTGA. Trimming took 5 bases from V and 2 from J; bases not matched to a gene: 4. CDR3 in DNA: TGTGCCAGCAGCCCAGGGACTAGCGGGGTCACAGATACGCAGTATTTT. Amino acid sequence: CASSPGTSGVTDTQYF.

The CDR3 DNA reads as TGTGCCAGCAGCTTACCGGACAGGGTAATTTCCAATGAGCAGTTCTTC. This codes for CASSLPDRVISNEQFF. This chain links TRBV7-9 with TRBJ2-1; 8 positions match TRBD1. This CDR3 contains 16 residues. Trimming cost V 2 bases and J 6 bases; bases outside gene matches: 9. Germline lookup yields CDR1 SEHNR and CDR2 FQNEAQ (reference sequence).

The V call is TRBV6-5, the J call TRBJ2-7, with TRBD2 matching 7 bases. Trimming took 7 bases from V and 0 from J; bases not matched to a gene: 9. This CDR3 region has 15 residues. The V gene's germline CDR1 is MNHEY and CDR2 SVGAGI. CDR3 loop: CASKIAGLSSYEQYF. The CDR3 DNA reads as TGTGCCAGCAAAATAGCGGGCCTAAGCTCCTACGAGCAGTACTTC.

V gene TRBV29-1 combines with J gene TRBJ1-5; TRBD1 might be the D (6 bases). Per germline, CDR1 SQVTM and CDR2 ANQGSEA. The CDR3 contains 13 residues. Trimming pared 6 bases from V and 7 bases from J, leaving 16 bases between. The CDR3 DNA reads TGCAGCGTCGCACAGGGAAGCGGCCAGCCCCAGCATTTT. Translating gives CSVAQGSGQPQHF.

This clone was seen a few times. The rearrangement links TRBV7-8 to TRBJ1-5, with D uncertain. The CDR3 sequence is 14 residues long. Per the germline V gene, CDR1 is SGHVS and CDR2 is FQNEAQ. Trimming removed 1 base at V and 4 bases at J, with 8 bases between. The CDR3 bases are TGTGCCAGCAGCTTAGATCGAGGAAATCAGCCCCAGCATTTT. It yields the protein CASSLDRGNQPQHF.

The chain carries TRBV28 and TRBJ1-3; 7 bases agree with TRBD1. This CDR3 spans 16 amino acids. The J segment lost 1 base and the V segment lost 4 bases, leaving 7 bases of the junction unmatched. CDR1 is MDHEN and CDR2 is SYDVKM in the germline V gene. The CDR3 reads CASSSLQGRSGNTIYF. In DNA, the CDR3 is TGTGCCAGCAGTTCCCTACAGGGGAGGTCTGGAAACACCATATATTTT.

The DNA for the CDR3 is TGCGCCAGCAGCCGGACAGGGCTACCCGGTGAGCAGTTCTTC. This sequence encodes CASSRTGLPGEQFF. V usage is TRBV5-1 and J usage is TRBJ2-1, with TRBD1 identical over 8 bases. Unmatched junction bases numbered 9, after V lost 4 bases and J lost 9 bases. The CDR3 has 14 amino acids. CDR1 SGHRS and CDR2 YFSETQ come from the germline V gene.

The CDR3: CASSETSGINEQFF. The CDR3 DNA is TGTGCCAGCAGCGAGACTAGCGGGATTAATGAGCAGTTCTTC. This chain joins TRBV11-3 and TRBJ2-1; 11 bases map to TRBD2. The CDR3 length is 14 residues. Germline trimming cut 5 bases from V and 7 bases from J; bases unmatched to any gene: 4. From germline, CDR1 is SGHNT and CDR2 YENEEA.

The chain recombines TRBV18 with TRBJ2-1; D may be TRBD1 (7 bases). CDR1 and CDR2 (germline): KGHSH, LQKENI. V lost 4 bases to trimming and J lost 9 bases, with 10 bases between them. This CDR3 comprises 12 residues. CDR3 loop: CASSRQGGEQFF. In DNA form, the CDR3 reads TGTGCCAGCTCACGACAGGGAGGTGAGCAGTTCTTC.